One and the same sample provided the 28 T cell receptor beta chains below, sequenced in a study of cytomegalovirus exposure and HLA in healthy donors. TCRdb's table, derived via immunoSEQ multiplex PCR, lists solely in-frame clones and lacks some. The sample records 200,000 or so clones, roughly 88% being singletons. Material for sequencing was PBMCs. These receptors were obtained from a woman aged 18-29 years in good health and CMV-seronegative.

The gene calls are TRBV29-1 and TRBJ1-2; D is uncertain. Germline CDR1 and CDR2: SQVTM and ANQGSEA. V gave up 3 bases and J gave up 10 bases, with 15 bases separating them. The CDR3 extends over 12 amino acids. CDR3: CSVESRRFDYTF. As DNA, the CDR3 is TGCAGCGTTGAGAGCAGGCGATTTGACTACACCTTC.

The V and J genes are TRBV5-5 and TRBJ2-2; TRBD2 matches at 7 bases. Germline values: CDR1 SGHKS, CDR2 YYEKEE (reference sequence). V trimming: 0 bases; J trimming: 2 bases; junction bases outside the gene matches: 4. CDR3 length: 16 amino acids. For the CDR3, the DNA is TGTGCCAGCAGCTTGGACCTAGCGGTTAACACCGGGGAGCTGTTTTTT. This encodes CASSLDLAVNTGELFF.

This sequence joins TRBV6-5 and TRBJ2-3; TRBD1 might be the D (5 bases). Germline CDR1 and CDR2: MNHEY and SVGAGI. The germline V and J ends were trimmed by 5 bases and 5 bases, with 11 bases remaining between them. There are 13 residues in the CDR3. CDR3 nucleotide sequence: TGTGCCAGCAGTCGGCCCCAGGGAGATACGCAGTATTTT. This encodes CASSRPQGDTQYF.

The chain carries TRBV5-1 and TRBJ2-3; the D gene is possibly TRBD2 (5 bases). In germline, CDR1 is SGHRS, CDR2 YFSETQ. V dropped 5 bases and J dropped 6 bases, with 16 bases sitting between them. The CDR3 consists of 14 residues. The CDR3 spells CASSNSAGGDTQYF. The CDR3 nucleotides are TGCGCCAGCAGTAACTCCGCGGGCGGGGATACGCAGTATTTT.

The V and J genes are TRBV6-5 and TRBJ1-1, with a possible D match to TRBD1 (5 bases). The germline CDR1 and CDR2 sequences are MNHEY and SVGAGI. The V end lost 5 bases, the J end lost 1 base, and 8 bases lay between the germline ends. The CDR3 spans 13 residues. The DNA of the CDR3 is TGTGCCAGCAGTAACGGGGGGAACACTGAAGCTTTCTTT. This codes for CASSNGGNTEAFF.

The rearrangement links TRBV25-1 to TRBJ1-3; D remains unclear. Germline CDR1 and CDR2: MGHDK and SYGVNS. Trimming removed 6 bases from V and 0 bases from J, with 12 bases in between. The CDR3 spans 15 residues. In nucleotides, the CDR3 is TGTGCCAGCAGCGAGCCCGCGGACTCTGGAAACACCATATATTTT. Its translation: CASSEPADSGNTIYF.

The chain carries TRBV6-4 and TRBJ1-2; possible D gene TRBD1, 5 bases. Germline V gene lookup returns CDR1 MRHNA and CDR2 SNTAGT. This CDR3 region has 13 residues. Trimming pared 4 bases from V and 1 base from J, leaving 7 bases between. Written as DNA, the CDR3 is TGTGCCAGCAGTGCAGGGTTTAACTATGGCTACACCTTC. Its translation is CASSAGFNYGYTF.

This chain's CDR3 is CASSPAGGNQPQHF. The DNA of the CDR3 is TGTGCCAGCAGCCCGGCCGGGGGCAATCAGCCCCAGCATTTT. The chain carries TRBV7-3 and TRBJ1-5; no clear D gene. Germline V gene lookup returns CDR1 SGHTA and CDR2 FQGTGA. V was trimmed by 5 bases and J by 2 bases, leaving 10 bases between them. The CDR3 extends over 14 amino acids.

The chain combines TRBV5-4 with TRBJ2-1, with 9 bases matching TRBD1. The CDR3 covers 16 residues. CDR1 SGHNT and CDR2 YYREEE come from the germline V gene (reference sequence). The junction had 5 bases not matched to a gene; V was cut back by 4 bases and J by 0 bases. Here the CDR3 reads CASSAGTGSSYNEQFF. In DNA, the CDR3 is TGTGCCAGCAGCGCCGGGACAGGGAGCTCCTACAATGAGCAGTTCTTC.

The chain is built from TRBV5-1 and TRBJ1-3; no firm D call. In germline, CDR1 is SGHRS, CDR2 YFSETQ. The length of the CDR3 is 15 residues. The V and J ends lost 4 bases and 2 bases respectively, with 13 bases between them. CDR3 sequence (DNA): TGCGCCAGCAGCGATCCGGGGAGCACTGGAAACACCATATATTTT. It codes for CASSDPGSTGNTIYF.

The chain carries TRBV5-1 and TRBJ2-3; D not certain. V was clipped by 1 base and J by 0 bases, with 6 bases between them. CDR1 is SGHRS, CDR2 YFSETQ, per germline. The CDR3 loop spans 14 amino acids. CDR3 DNA: TGCGCCAGCAGCTTGAGCTGGAGCACAGATACGCAGTATTTT. Translation gives CASSLSWSTDTQYF.

V is TRBV11-2 and J is TRBJ2-2, with D maybe TRBD2 (5 bases). V lost 3 bases and J lost 5, with 7 bases in between. The germline CDR1 and CDR2 sequences are SGHAT and FQNNGV. The length of the CDR3 is 13 residues. The CDR3 sequence is CASSLDFTGELFF. In nucleotides, the CDR3 is TGTGCCAGCAGCTTGGACTTTACCGGGGAGCTGTTTTTT. Based on the CDR3 plus reference TRBV11-2 and TRBJ2-2, the full variable domain is EAGVAQSPRYKIIEKRQSVAFWCNPISGHATLYWYQQILGQGPKLLIQFQNNGVVDDSQLPKDRFSAERLKGVDSTLKIQPAKLEDSAVYLCASSLDFTGELFFGEGSRLTVL.

The V call is TRBV27, the J call TRBJ2-1, with 8 bases lining up with TRBD2. The CDR3 covers 18 residues. After removal of 8 bases from V and 9 bases from J, the junction contained 24 bases not matched to a gene. Germline assignment: CDR1 MNHEY and CDR2 SMNVEV (reference sequence). The CDR3 DNA sequence: TGTGCCAGCTCGTGGGACGGAGGACTAGCAGGTATCCTTGGTGAGCAGTTCTTC. Translation: CASSWDGGLAGILGEQFF.

The chain links TRBV2 to TRBJ1-2, with D perhaps matching TRBD1 (6 bases). Germline CDR1 SNHLY, CDR2 FYNNEI. There are 14 residues in the CDR3. V was trimmed by 6 bases and J by 3 bases, leaving 14 bases between them. The CDR3 is CASSPRGRDYGYTF. The CDR3 bases are TGTGCCAGCAGCCCCAGGGGCCGTGACTATGGCTACACCTTC.

This chain joins TRBV27 and TRBJ2-7; TRBD1 matches 10 bases. In germline, CDR1 is MNHEY, CDR2 SMNVEV (reference sequence). CDR3 size: 15 residues. Losses at the gene ends were 1 base for V and 6 bases for J; bases not matched to a gene: 6. CDR3 sequence reads: CASSLFSGQGGEQYF. CDR3 nucleotide sequence: TGTGCCAGCAGTTTATTTTCCGGACAGGGGGGCGAGCAGTACTTC.

This clone was detected once. The J gene is TRBJ2-7, the V gene TRBV28; 10 bases line up with TRBD1. The trim removed 5 bases at V and 5 bases at J, leaving 9 bases unmatched. The CDR3 covers 15 residues. Germline lookup yields CDR1 MDHEN and CDR2 SYDVKM. The CDR3 region is CASSPVGQGNNEQYF. In DNA, the CDR3 is TGTGCCAGCAGTCCCGTGGGACAGGGGAATAACGAGCAGTACTTC.

The chain carries TRBV7-9 and TRBJ2-7; D gene ambiguous. In germline, CDR1 is SEHNR, CDR2 FQNEAQ (reference sequence). The CDR3 has 12 amino acids. Trimming left V 5 bases short and J 3 bases short, with 8 bases between. CDR3 bases: TGTGCCAGCAGCACCCACAACTACGAGCAGTACTTC. Its protein product is CASSTHNYEQYF.

This chain uses TRBV2 with TRBJ2-1; 12 nucleotides match TRBD2. The CDR3 is 17 residues long. From germline, CDR1 is SNHLY and CDR2 FYNNEI. J was trimmed by 4 bases and V by 3 bases; bases with no gene match: 7. In DNA form, the CDR3 reads TGTGCCAGCAGTGATTCTGTAGGACTAGCGGGATACAATGAGCAGTTCTTC. It specifies CASSDSVGLAGYNEQFF.

CDR3: CASRQGRGNYGYTF. As DNA, the CDR3 is TGTGCCAGCAGGCAAGGCAGGGGTAACTATGGCTACACCTTC. The rearrangement uses TRBV6-5 and TRBJ1-2, with D maybe TRBD1 (6 bases). With 6 bases removed from V and 1 base from J, the gap between germline ends came to 12 bases. In germline, CDR1 is MNHEY, CDR2 SVGAGI. CDR3 length: 14 amino acids.

V and J are TRBV2 and TRBJ2-1, with D possibly being TRBD2 (6 bases). CDR3 length: 13 amino acids. CDR1 is SNHLY, CDR2 FYNNEI, per germline. V dropped 5 bases and J dropped 12 bases, with 17 bases sitting between them. The DNA for the CDR3 is TGTGCCAGCAGTTTTCCGGGACTCCTACGGCAGTTCTTC. This sequence encodes CASSFPGLLRQFF.

The gene calls are TRBV27 and TRBJ2-2; 15 bases line up with TRBD2. The CDR3 runs 17 residues. Germline V lookup: CDR1 MNHEY, CDR2 SMNVEV (reference sequence). The trim removed 8 bases at V and 4 bases at J, leaving 8 bases unmatched. The CDR3 region is CASGPTGLAGGTGELFF. Written as DNA, the CDR3 is TGTGCCAGCGGCCCTACGGGACTAGCGGGGGGCACCGGGGAGCTGTTTTTT.

V and J are TRBV30 and TRBJ1-3; a weak D match, TRBD1 (6 bases). Germline V gives CDR1 GTSNPN, CDR2 SVGIG (reference sequence). The CDR3 runs 15 residues. The germline V and J ends were trimmed by 3 bases and 0 bases, with 12 bases remaining between them. In DNA, the CDR3 is TGTGCCTGGAGGACAGGCCGAAACTCTGGAAACACCATATATTTT. This sequence encodes CAWRTGRNSGNTIYF.

The chain combines TRBV28 with TRBJ1-5, with D tentatively TRBD1 (5 bases). Per germline, CDR1 MDHEN and CDR2 SYDVKM. V was cut by 2 bases and J by 7 bases, with 12 bases left in between. This CDR3 has 14 amino acids. The DNA for the CDR3 is TGTGCCAGCAGTTTAGAATCAGGGTTCCAGCCCCAGCATTTT. Protein sequence: CASSLESGFQPQHF.

In its sample, this clone was seen once. CDR3 loop: CASSSGVNTEAFF. The CDR3, as DNA: TGTGCCAGCAGTTCAGGGGTGAACACTGAAGCTTTCTTT. V usage is TRBV28 and J usage is TRBJ1-1, with D perhaps TRBD1 (6 bases). CDR3 length equals 13 residues. CDR1 is MDHEN, CDR2 SYDVKM, per germline. Trimming removed 4 bases at V and 0 bases at J, with 6 bases between.

The chain recombines TRBV5-6 with TRBJ1-2, with a possible D match to TRBD1 (5 bases). The CDR3 is made up of 15 amino acids. Trimming pared 1 base from V and 4 bases from J, leaving 14 bases between. From germline, CDR1 is SGHDT and CDR2 YYEEEE. CDR3 residues: CASSLTGQGSYGYTF. CDR3 in DNA: TGTGCCAGCAGCTTGACGGGTCAGGGCTCCTATGGCTACACCTTC. The variable domain in full, with the rest retrieved from reference TRBV5-6 and TRBJ1-2, is DAGVTQSPTHLIKTRGQQVTLRCSPKSGHDTVSWYQQALGQGPQFIFQYYEEEERQRGNFPDRFSGHQFPNYSSELNVNALLLGDSALYLCASSLTGQGSYGYTFGSGTRLTVV.

The chain uses TRBV5-1 and TRBJ2-7, with TRBD2 matching over 10 bases. The CDR3 consists of 15 residues. V shed 2 bases and J 7 bases; nucleotides not matched to a gene: 9. Germline assignment: CDR1 SGHRS and CDR2 YFSETQ. The CDR3 is CASSFGLAGEWEQYF. DNA of the CDR3: TGCGCCAGCAGCTTCGGGCTAGCGGGAGAATGGGAGCAGTACTTC. The entire variable domain, with the rest obtained from reference TRBV5-1 and TRBJ2-7, is as follows: KAGVTQTPRYLIKTRGQQVTLSCSPISGHRSVSWYQQTPGQGLQFLFEYFSETQRNKGNFPGRFSGRQFSNSRSEMNVSTLELGDSALYLCASSFGLAGEWEQYFGPGTRLTVT.

J is TRBJ2-1 and V is TRBV6-5; 8 positions match TRBD1. Germline CDR1 is MNHEY and CDR2 is SVGAGI. The CDR3 has 15 residues. V dropped 6 bases and J dropped 5; count of bases not matched to a gene: 9. The CDR3 is CASSRDRGDHNEQFF. The CDR3 coding sequence is TGTGCCAGCAGCCGCGACAGGGGAGACCACAATGAGCAGTTCTTC.

DNA for the CDR3: TGTGCCAGCAGCCAAGGGTCGGGAGTGAGTGCAGATACGCAGTATTTT. Protein sequence: CASSQGSGVSADTQYF. The chain joins TRBV4-2 to TRBJ2-3; TRBD2 might be the D (6 bases). The CDR3 length is 16 residues. Germline CDR1 reads LGHNA; CDR2 reads YNFKEQ. Deletions cut 1 base from V and 4 bases from J, with 15 bases between.